A single sample is the source of the 7 T cell receptor beta chains below, sequenced in a study of cytomegalovirus exposure and HLA in healthy donors. PCR primers comprised 60 Vbeta and 13 Jbeta primers. Assay: immunoSEQ multiplex PCR; the TCRdb copy retains only in-frame clones and omits some. The sample consists of some 200,000 clones, approximately 81% of them appearing once. Specimen: PBMCs. The receptors here all came from a man aged 45-65 years in good health and CMV-seronegative.

The chain employs TRBV7-9 and TRBJ1-5; no firm D call. Germline CDR1 is SEHNR and CDR2 is FQNEAQ (reference sequence). CDR3 length equals 14 residues. V was clipped by 1 base and J by 7 bases, with 11 bases between them. The CDR3: CASSLGAGWQPQHF. The CDR3 DNA follows: TGTGCCAGCAGCTTAGGGGCGGGTTGGCAGCCCCAGCATTTT.

The genes are TRBV7-9 and TRBJ2-3; 9 bases match TRBD2. The V gene's germline CDR1 is SEHNR and CDR2 FQNEAQ (reference sequence). J gave up 1 base and V 2 bases, and 4 bases lay outside the gene matches. CDR3 length equals 16 residues. CDR3 nucleotides: TGTGCCAGCAGCTTAACTGGCGGGGGGGGCACAGATACGCAGTATTTT. Amino acids: CASSLTGGGGTDTQYF.

The chain has TRBV18 and TRBJ1-2, with a possible D match to TRBD1 (6 bases). Germline CDR1 reads KGHSH; CDR2 reads LQKENI. V was clipped by 3 bases and J by 8 bases, with 10 bases between them. This CDR3 region has 12 residues. CDR3 bases: TGTGCCAGCTCACCGCCAGGGGCAGGCTACACCTTC. This sequence encodes CASSPPGAGYTF.

The V gene is TRBV5-1, the J gene TRBJ2-2; TRBD2 might be the D (6 bases). Germline CDR1 is SGHRS and CDR2 is YFSETQ. The CDR3 extends over 15 amino acids. The V gene lost 0 bases and the J gene lost 5 bases, with 11 bases spanning the gap. CDR3 DNA: TGCGCCAGCAGCTTGGATGGCGCGGGGACCGGGGAGCTGTTTTTT. Its protein product is CASSLDGAGTGELFF.

As regards this clone: The junction departs from germline at one end; a sequencing error may be responsible. J is TRBJ1-2 and V is TRBV30; D might be TRBD1 (6 bases). The V gene's germline CDR1 is GTSNPN and CDR2 SVGIG (reference sequence). This CDR3 region has 11 residues. In DNA, the CDR3 is TGTGCCCGGGGGGCCAGAACAGCATTACTCTTC. Translation: CARGARTALLF. Supplemented by reference TRBV30 and TRBJ1-2, the full variable domain reads SQTIHQWPATLVQPVGSPLSLECTVEGTSNPNLYWYRQAAGRGLQLLFYSVGIGQISSEVPQNLSASRPQDRQFILSSKKLLLSDSGFYLCARGARTALLFGSGTRLTVV.

The chain uses TRBV5-6 and TRBJ1-3; D may be TRBD1 (5 bases). V shed 2 bases and J shed 4 bases, with 13 bases lying between them. CDR3 size: 15 residues. Per the germline V gene, CDR1 is SGHDT and CDR2 is YYEEEE. CDR3 in DNA: TGTGCCAGCAGCTTCACGACAGAAGCAGGAAACACCATATATTTT. Its translation: CASSFTTEAGNTIYF.

This rearrangement joins TRBV27 to TRBJ2-3; possible D gene TRBD2, 5 bases. The CDR3 is made up of 14 amino acids. From germline, CDR1 is MNHEY and CDR2 SMNVEV (reference sequence). V lost 5 bases, J lost 8 bases, and 17 bases lay in between. The DNA of the CDR3 is TGTGCCAGCAGTCTCCCGGGTGGCGGGTTTACGCAGTATTTT. This encodes CASSLPGGGFTQYF.